This T cell receptor (beta chain) was found in a study of blood T cell repertoires in COVID-19. Produced via immunoSEQ multiplex PCR; TCRdb's table is partial and in-frame only. Counted here are around 220,000 clones, 75% to 85% occurring once; the ten biggest clones make up 7.4%. This clone turned up a few times. One end of the junction is discordant with germline, which a read error may explain. The sample consisted of PBMCs or T cells enriched from blood (not recorded which). The receptor was isolated from a woman aged 40 to 50 with acute COVID-19.

CDR3 sequence (DNA): TGTGCCAGCAGTGATAGGGGGTCCAACATTGAAGCTTTCTTT. Residues: CASSDRGSNIEAFF. The chain links TRBV6-1 to TRBJ1-1; possible D gene TRBD1, 6 bases. The CDR3 length is 14 residues. The germline V gene has CDR1 MNHNS and CDR2 SASEGT.